This entry lists 11 T cell receptor beta chains sequenced from one sample in a study of cytomegalovirus exposure and HLA in healthy donors. Vbeta (60) and Jbeta (13) primers were used in the PCR. Produced via immunoSEQ multiplex PCR; TCRdb's table is partial and in-frame only. The table has about 120,000 clones, about 80% seen once. Sequenced: PBMCs. The receptors were sampled from a female donor in good health and CMV-seronegative.

V gene TRBV12-5 combines with J gene TRBJ2-1; 11 nucleotides match TRBD1. Germline values: CDR1 LGHNT, CDR2 FRNRAP. V gave up 6 bases and J gave up 4 bases; unmatched junction bases: 5. This CDR3 contains 15 residues. The CDR3 DNA reads TGTGCTAGTGGGAGGGGACAGGGGGTTTACAATGAGCAGTTCTTC. It encodes CASGRGQGVYNEQFF.

The J gene is TRBJ2-7, the V gene TRBV5-6; 8 bases match TRBD2. Germline CDR1 and CDR2: SGHDT and YYEEEE. V shed 0 bases, J shed 2 bases, and the junction held 4 bases outside the gene matches. The CDR3 length is 15 residues. The DNA of the CDR3 is TGTGCCAGCAGCTTGGGAGCGGGGGAAGCCTACGAGCAGTACTTC. This gives the protein CASSLGAGEAYEQYF.

This sequence joins TRBV5-4 and TRBJ2-3, with 12 bases fitting TRBD2. This CDR3 is 16 amino acids long. With 1 base clipped from V and 7 bases from J, the junction kept 7 bases outside the gene matches. The germline V gene has CDR1 SGHNT and CDR2 YYREEE (reference sequence). The CDR3 DNA follows: TGTGCCAGCAGCTTGTCGCTAGCGGGGGGGCCGAATACGCAGTATTTT. It yields the protein CASSLSLAGGPNTQYF.

This clone was recorded a few times. The chain recombines TRBV6-1 with TRBJ1-5; D gene uncertain. Germline loops: CDR1 MNHNS, CDR2 SASEGT. The CDR3 contains 17 residues. V lost 2 bases and J 3 bases, leaving 17 bases between the germline ends. CDR3 protein: CASSELNLGRINQPQHF. CDR3 DNA sequence: TGTGCCAGCAGTGAACTAAATCTTGGGAGAATCAATCAGCCCCAGCATTTT.

The CDR3 bases are TGCGCCAGCAGCTTGGAGCTTGAGGGACTAGCGGCCTACAATGAGCAGTTCTTC. Protein product: CASSLELEGLAAYNEQFF. V and J are TRBV5-1 and TRBJ2-1; 11 bases align to TRBD2. J was trimmed by 2 bases and V by 0 bases; bases with no gene match: 7. CDR3 length equals 18 residues. Germline V lookup: CDR1 SGHRS, CDR2 YFSETQ.

The J gene is TRBJ2-5, the V gene TRBV4-3, with 14 bases that match TRBD2. Germline V gene sequence: CDR1 LGHNA, CDR2 YSLEER. Trimming at V came to 4 bases and at J to 2 bases, leaving 3 bases not matched to a gene. The CDR3 covers 16 residues. CDR3 region: CASSPGLAGVQETQYF. The CDR3 DNA reads as TGCGCCAGCAGCCCGGGACTAGCGGGGGTACAAGAGACCCAGTACTTC.

This clone came up once. The CDR3 is CASSPSGTNTGELFF. The CDR3 DNA reads as TGTGCCAGCAGCCCGAGCGGGACGAACACCGGGGAGCTGTTTTTT. V gene TRBV5-4 combines with J gene TRBJ2-2, with TRBD2 matching over 7 bases. Germline CDR1 reads SGHNT; CDR2 reads YYREEE (reference sequence). J lost 0 bases, V lost 4 bases, and 3 bases had no gene match. The CDR3 contains 15 residues.

This clone was observed a few times. The rearrangement joins TRBV6-5 to TRBJ1-4, with TRBD1 identical over 7 bases. CDR3 length: 15 residues. CDR1 is MNHEY and CDR2 is SVGAGI in the germline V gene. The V gene end was trimmed by 6 bases and the J gene end by 8 bases; junction bases not matched to a gene: 12. The CDR3 sequence is CASSMSLSGGEKLFF. DNA of the CDR3: TGTGCCAGCAGCATGTCTCTGTCAGGGGGGGAAAAACTGTTTTTT.

This clone was recorded only once. V is TRBV7-9 and J is TRBJ2-6; D not resolved. The CDR3 totals 17 residues. Trimming took 2 bases from V and 1 from J, leaving 12 bases between them. Looked up from germline, CDR1 is SEHNR and CDR2 is FQNEAQ (reference sequence). The CDR3 sequence is CASSLRSRRSGANVLTF. The CDR3 DNA reads TGTGCCAGCAGCTTACGGAGTAGGCGATCTGGGGCCAACGTCCTGACTTTC.

The rearrangement uses TRBV11-2 and TRBJ2-3; weak D call: TRBD2 (5 bases). The CDR3 totals 14 residues. CDR1 and CDR2 (germline): SGHAT, FQNNGV. V was clipped by 1 base and J by 4 bases, with 9 bases between them. The CDR3 here is CASSLGGFPDTQYF. The DNA for the CDR3 is TGTGCCAGCAGCTTAGGAGGGTTCCCAGATACGCAGTATTTT.

The sample holds a few counts of this clone. The CDR3 spells CASSPTRWSEAFF. DNA for the CDR3: TGTGCCAGCAGCCCCACTCGTTGGTCTGAAGCTTTCTTT. The chain is built from TRBV6-5 and TRBJ1-1; D remains unclear. The CDR3 runs to 13 residues. CDR1 and CDR2 (germline): MNHEY, SVGAGI. With 6 bases removed from V and 6 bases from J, the gap between germline ends came to 14 bases.